The 12 T cell receptor beta chains in this list originate from one sample, sequenced in a study of blood T cell repertoires in COVID-19. The protocol was immunoSEQ multiplex PCR, while the TCRdb copy is restricted to in-frame clones and leaves out a portion. Found here are some 250,000 clones, around 84% of them singletons; the top ten hold about 7.1%. Sequencing input: peripheral blood. Source of these receptors: a woman between 70 and 85 years old with active or convalescent COVID-19.

The rearrangement joins TRBV18 to TRBJ2-5; 10 nucleotides line up with TRBD1. V was clipped by 3 bases and J by 3 bases; unmatched bases: 7. The CDR3 sequence is 16 residues long. Germline lookup yields CDR1 KGHSH and CDR2 LQKENI. CDR3 sequence (DNA): TGTGCCAGCTCACCCAGGGGACAGGGGAAGGAAGAGACCCAGTACTTC. Encoded protein: CASSPRGQGKEETQYF.

The chain is built from TRBV7-2 and TRBJ1-6, with a weak D call TRBD1 (6 bases). The V end lost 5 bases, the J end lost 8 bases, and 13 bases lay between the germline ends. This CDR3 region has 14 residues. From germline, CDR1 is SGHTA and CDR2 FQGNSA. The CDR3 nucleotides read TGTGCCAGCAGCCCAGGGGTACGGGATTCACCCCTCCACTTT. It codes for CASSPGVRDSPLHF.

The chain couples TRBV3-1 (or the pseudogene TRBV3-2) to TRBJ1-2; 10 bases align to TRBD1. In germline, CDR1 is LGHDT, CDR2 YNNKEL (reference sequence). V was pared by 3 bases and J by 6 bases, with 7 bases of the junction left unmatched. This CDR3 spans 15 amino acids. The CDR3 reads CASSQAAGTGDGYTF. DNA for the CDR3: TGTGCCAGCAGCCAGGCTGCCGGGACAGGGGATGGCTACACCTTC.

The chain uses TRBV6-2 or TRBV6-3 and TRBJ1-1; D gene unclear. Germline V gene lookup returns CDR1 MNHEY and CDR2 SVGEGT. This CDR3 has 13 residues. V dropped 3 bases and J dropped 1 base, with 6 bases sitting between them. Here the CDR3 reads CASSYEPNTEAFF. The CDR3 DNA reads as TGTGCCAGCAGTTATGAGCCGAACACTGAAGCTTTCTTT.

This chain links TRBV19 with TRBJ1-1; D may be TRBD1 (6 bases). Trimming stripped 7 bases from V and 7 bases from J, with 22 bases between. The CDR3 is made up of 15 amino acids. Germline V gene lookup returns CDR1 LNHDA and CDR2 SQIVND (reference sequence). The CDR3 region is CASTMGSTGTIEAFF. Here the CDR3 DNA reads TGTGCCAGTACCATGGGCTCCACAGGGACGATTGAAGCTTTCTTT.

The V call is TRBV9, the J call TRBJ2-4; 7 bases agree with TRBD1. CDR1 SGDLS and CDR2 YYNGEE come from the germline V gene. The V and J ends lost 4 bases and 8 bases, in that order; junction bases with no gene match: 6. CDR3 length: 13 amino acids. The CDR3 spells CASSLRQGDIQYF. The DNA of the CDR3 is TGTGCCAGCAGCCTCCGACAGGGTGACATTCAGTACTTC.

The chain links TRBV5-1 to TRBJ1-3; D possibly corresponds to TRBD1 (5 bases). In germline, CDR1 is SGHRS, CDR2 YFSETQ. This CDR3 has 16 amino acids. V was cut by 3 bases and J by 1 base, with 14 bases left in between. This CDR3 is CASSWAAGRSGNTIYF. The CDR3 region has the DNA TGCGCCAGCAGCTGGGCGGCAGGGCGGTCTGGAAACACCATATATTTT.

Comments on this clone: This sample includes further DNA sequences coding for the same CDR3. J is TRBJ1-4 and V is TRBV25-1; D gene ambiguous. Trimming removed 4 bases from V and 7 bases from J, with 4 bases in between. CDR3 length equals 11 residues. Per the germline V gene, CDR1 is MGHDK and CDR2 is SYGVNS. This CDR3 reads CASSAGEKLFF. In DNA, the CDR3 is TGTGCCAGCAGTGCCGGTGAAAAACTGTTTTTT.

The chain has TRBV5-5 and TRBJ1-1, with D maybe TRBD1 (6 bases). This CDR3 has 14 residues. Trimming stripped 4 bases from V and 8 bases from J, with 18 bases between. Germline values: CDR1 SGHKS, CDR2 YYEKEE (reference sequence). The CDR3 DNA reads TGTGCCAGCAGCCAATGGGGGCTCCAGGGCGAAGCTTTCTTT. As protein: CASSQWGLQGEAFF.

The J gene is TRBJ1-3, the V gene TRBV18; D remains unclear. The CDR3 contains 15 residues. CDR1 is KGHSH, CDR2 LQKENI, per germline. V lost 2 bases, J lost 3 bases, and 11 bases lay in between. CDR3 bases: TGTGCCAGCTCACCAAGCTTACTGTTTGGAAACACCATATATTTT. Translated: CASSPSLLFGNTIYF. Looking up the rest from reference TRBV18 and TRBJ1-3 gives the full variable domain: NAGVMQNPRHLVRRRGQEARLRCSPMKGHSHVYWYRQLPEEGLKFMVYLQKENIIDESGMPKERFSAEFPKEGPSILRIQQVVRGDSAAYFCASSPSLLFGNTIYFGEGSWLTVV.

J is TRBJ2-7 and V is TRBV16; 7 bases are a match to TRBD2. The CDR3 is 13 amino acids. CDR1 and CDR2 from the germline V gene are KGHSY and FQNENV. Losses at the gene ends were 4 bases for V and 2 bases for J; bases not matched to a gene: 2. The CDR3 DNA sequence: TGTGCCAGCAGCCGCGGGAGTACCTACGAGCAGTACTTC. Residues: CASSRGSTYEQYF.

The chain uses TRBV6-5 and TRBJ2-3; possible D gene TRBD2, 5 bases. V gave up 4 bases and J gave up 2 bases, with 10 bases separating them. The CDR3 covers 14 residues. The germline CDR1 and CDR2 sequences are MNHEY and SVGAGI. Here the CDR3 reads CASSSSGVTDTQYF. The CDR3 DNA follows: TGTGCCAGCAGTTCTTCCGGGGTCACAGATACGCAGTATTTT.